These 11 T cell receptor beta chains came from one sample sequenced in a study of lung T cells in sarcoidosis with Löfgren's syndrome. TCRdb re-analysed the reads in MiXCR, keeping a single row per CDR3 protein. In the table there are about 3,700 distinct CDR3 sequences, around 22% of which are singletons. Sequencing was carried out using CD4+ T cells from bronchoalveolar lavage. These receptors originate from a human donor with sarcoidosis (Löfgren's syndrome or another form), or a control subject (not recorded which).

This clonotype was recorded at least ten times. The genes are TRBV18 and TRBJ2-7; TRBD1 might be the D (5 bases). This CDR3 region has 13 residues. The V gene lost 1 base and the J gene lost 1 base, with 5 bases spanning the gap. Germline CDR1 and CDR2: KGHSH and LQKENI. The CDR3 DNA is TGTGCCAGCTCACCACAGGGGTCCTACGAGCAGTACTTC. Translating gives CASSPQGSYEQYF.

Sample share makes this clonotype medium-sized (0.01 to 0.1%). The chain is built from TRBV29-1 and TRBJ2-3, with D unclear. Trimming removed 8 bases from V and 2 bases from J, with 11 bases in between. There are 12 residues in the CDR3. Germline CDR1 and CDR2: SQVTM and ANQGSEA. DNA for the CDR3: TGCAGCTGGGTCGCGTCCACAGATACGCAGTATTTT. Translating it yields CSWVASTDTQYF.

A word on this clonotype: Germline is not matched at one junction end, which may reflect a read error. The chain joins TRBV5-4 to TRBJ2-2, with 7 bases identical to TRBD2. The CDR3 consists of 14 residues. Germline CDR1 SGHNT, CDR2 YYREEE (reference sequence). The CDR3, as DNA: TGTGCCAGCATCGGACTAGAGAACGCCGGGGAGCTGTTTTTT. This encodes CASIGLENAGELFF.

This clonotype is medium-sized. This chain connects TRBV28 to TRBJ2-3; 8 nucleotides align to TRBD2. Unmatched junction bases numbered 7, after V lost 4 bases and J lost 1 base. CDR3 size: 16 residues. The germline gives CDR1 MDHEN, CDR2 SYDVKM. The chain's CDR3 is CASSSLKRGRTDTQYF. The CDR3 region has the DNA TGTGCCAGCAGTTCGCTTAAGCGGGGGCGCACAGATACGCAGTATTTT. Together with reference TRBV28 and TRBJ2-3, the CDR3 gives the full variable domain: DVKVTQSSRYLVKRTGEKVFLECVQDMDHENMFWYRQDPGLGLRLIYFSYDVKMKEKGDIPEGYSVSREKKERFSLILESASTNQTSMYLCASSSLKRGRTDTQYFGPGTRLTVL.

The sample holds one count of this clonotype. A clone one base away is much larger, so this may be a read error. The rearrangement uses TRBV5-4 and TRBJ2-5, with 9 bases lining up with TRBD2. The germline gives CDR1 SGHNT, CDR2 YYREEE (reference sequence). This CDR3 comprises 15 residues. J was trimmed by 7 bases and V by 3 bases; bases with no gene match: 10. As DNA, the CDR3 is TGTGCCAGCAGCTCCCGAGCGGGAGGTGGAGGGACCCAGTACTTC. It encodes CASSSRAGGGGTQYF.

This clonotype is medium-sized (0.01 to 0.1%) by share. V is TRBV10-3 and J is TRBJ2-7, with D tentatively TRBD2 (5 bases). Trimming removed 0 bases at V and 3 bases at J, with 12 bases between. Germline CDR1 and CDR2: ENHRY and SYGVKD. CDR3 length: 15 amino acids. Here the CDR3 reads CAISESERTLYEQYF. CDR3 sequence (DNA): TGTGCCATCAGTGAGTCAGAAAGGACTCTCTACGAGCAGTACTTC.

This clonotype is deemed medium-sized. The chain carries TRBV6-4 and TRBJ2-3; possibly TRBD1 for D (6 bases). Germline CDR1 MRHNA, CDR2 SNTAGT. V was shortened by 6 bases and J by 6 bases, with 13 bases between the two germline ends. The CDR3 sequence is 13 residues long. Here the CDR3 DNA reads TGTGCCAGCAGGGCCGGGACAACGGATACGCAGTATTTT. It yields the protein CASRAGTTDTQYF.

This clonotype ranks as medium-sized. The chain uses TRBV16 and TRBJ1-5; 10 nucleotides line up with TRBD1. This CDR3 has 19 amino acids. After removal of 0 bases from V and 2 bases from J, the junction contained 10 bases not matched to a gene. Germline CDR1 KGHSY, CDR2 FQNENV. CDR3 nucleotide sequence: TGTGCCAGCAGCCAATCGATTGGGACAGGGGACATGGGCAATCAGCCCCAGCATTTT. Protein sequence: CASSQSIGTGDMGNQPQHF.

This clonotype was found many times. This chain uses TRBV12-2 with TRBJ2-7; TRBD2, the table's D call, lacks a check against the DNA. TRBV12-2 is deemed a pseudogene. This CDR3 region has 15 residues. In DNA, the CDR3 is TGTGCAAGTCGCTTAGTAGGGCAGGGAGGGGGCGAGCAGTACTTC. Its protein is CASRLVGQGGGEQYF.

With respect to this clonotype: Sequence at one end of the junction differs from germline and may be a read error. This chain connects TRBV25-1 to TRBJ1-4; 8 nucleotides line up with TRBD1. Germline V gene sequence: CDR1 MGHDK, CDR2 SYGVNS. This CDR3 has 15 amino acids. The CDR3 sequence is CASSDSRQGPEKLFF. The CDR3 nucleotides read TGTGCCAGCAGTGACTCCCGACAGGGGCCTGAAAAACTATTTTTT. The entire variable domain, with the rest obtained from reference TRBV25-1 and TRBJ1-4, is as follows: EADIYQTPRYLVIGTGKKITLECSQTMGHDKMYWYQQDPGMELHLIHYSYGVNSTEKGDLSSESTVSRIRTEHFPLTLESARPSHTSQYLCASSDSRQGPEKLFFGSGTQLSVL.

This clonotype was found many times. The CDR3: CSAGGIAGGPSNEQFF. The DNA of the CDR3 is TGCAGTGCTGGCGGAATAGCGGGAGGGCCCTCTAATGAGCAGTTCTTC. This chain links TRBV20-1 with TRBJ2-1, with TRBD2 matching over 11 bases. The CDR3 runs to 16 residues. V trimming: 5 bases; J trimming: 7 bases; junction bases outside the gene matches: 13. Germline V CDR1 and CDR2: DFQATT, SNEGSKA (reference sequence).